Given below is one TCR beta chain in context. The sample is drawn from a study of control samples from healthy donors and cancer patients. The CDR3 has 14 residues. V was cut by 3 bases and J by 9 bases, with 12 bases left in between. In germline, CDR1 is MDHEN, CDR2 SYDVKM. Produced via immunoSEQ multiplex PCR; TCRdb's table is partial and in-frame only. Of some 28,000 clones listed, about 83% are singletons. This chain joins TRBV28 and TRBJ1-6, with D perhaps TRBD1 (6 bases). The sequence was collected from a woman aged 40 to 50 with lung cancer. Input material: PBMCs. In nucleotides, the CDR3 is TGTGCCAGCAGTTTTTCGGGGGGCGGTTCACCCCTCCACTTT. This sequence encodes CASSFSGGGSPLHF.